The present T cell receptor beta chain was sequenced within a study of regulatory T cells in long-lasting Graves disease. In germline, CDR1 is MNHEY, CDR2 SMNVEV (reference sequence). The J segment lost 4 bases and the V segment lost 2 bases, leaving 6 bases of the junction unmatched. This CDR3 is 15 amino acids long. Construction of the TCR beta libraries employed iRepertoire HTBI primers in conjunction with Arm-PCR of CDR3 regions. Using its own MiXCR run on the multiplex PCR reads, TCRdb lists one record per CDR3 protein. This table holds 300,000 to 500,000 distinct CDR3 sequences, around 21% found once. Time point noted: persistent/refractory GD, antithyroid drugs over 5 years with positive TRAb. Making the TCR library involved RNA that had been extracted from PBMCs. Those enrolled as patients came out of an endocrinology department in Xi'an, China.

This chain joins TRBV27 and TRBJ2-5, with TRBD2 identical over 8 bases. This clonotype originated in a female donor with Graves disease. Source: peripheral blood mononuclear cells (PBMCs), taken when the disease was refractory, from a patient treated with antithyroid drugs. The CDR3 here is CASSLGASGLETQYF. CDR3 nucleotide sequence: TGTGCCAGCAGTTTAGGGGCTAGCGGGCTAGAGACCCAGTACTTC.